Given below is one T cell receptor beta chain in context. Its specificity is unknown. The sample originates from a study of long-term antiretroviral therapy in people with HIV. Study conclusions and caveats: Those clones which expanded before ART made up the dominant part of the repertoire at all time points. Repertoires from HIV showed CDR3 length ranges narrower than those of controls.

It was version v3.0 of the immunoSEQ assay that was run at survey level. Assay: immunoSEQ multiplex PCR; the TCRdb copy retains only in-frame clones and omits some. The sample carries just under 35,000 clones, roughly 85% recorded once. V gave up 0 bases and J gave up 2 bases, with 10 bases separating them. Germline V gene data show CDR1 as SGHDN and CDR2 as FVKESK. CDR3 length: 15 amino acids. The source was unsorted PBMCs, collected roughly 2.9 years before starting antiretroviral therapy. The sequence came from a woman in her 30s with HIV. The chain has TRBV14 and TRBJ1-1, with D possibly matching TRBD1 (5 bases). The CDR3 sequence: CASSQEGAANTEAFF. DNA of the CDR3: TGTGCCAGCAGCCAAGAAGGGGCCGCAAACACTGAAGCTTTCTTT.